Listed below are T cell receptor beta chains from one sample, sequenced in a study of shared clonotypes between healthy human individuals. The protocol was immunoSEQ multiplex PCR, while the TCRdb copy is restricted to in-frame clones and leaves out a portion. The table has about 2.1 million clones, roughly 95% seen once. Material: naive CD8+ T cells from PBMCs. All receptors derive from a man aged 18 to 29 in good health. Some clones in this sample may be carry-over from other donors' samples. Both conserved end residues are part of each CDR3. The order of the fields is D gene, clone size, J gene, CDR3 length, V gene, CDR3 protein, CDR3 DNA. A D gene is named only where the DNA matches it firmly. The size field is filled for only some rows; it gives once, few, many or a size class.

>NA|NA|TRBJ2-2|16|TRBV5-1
CASSLGGPNGSGELFF
TGCGCCAGCAGCTTGGGCGGGCCCAACGGCTCCGGGGAGCTGTTTTTT
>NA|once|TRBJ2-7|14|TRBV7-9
CASGPFSDTYEQYF
TGTGCCAGCGGGCCCTTTAGCGACACCTACGAGCAGTACTTC
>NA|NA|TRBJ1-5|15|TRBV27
CASSTRTASNQPQHF
TGTGCCAGCAGCACCCGGACCGCTAGCAATCAGCCCCAGCATTTT
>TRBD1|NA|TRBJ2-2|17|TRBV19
CASSMASRTGAAGELFF
TGTGCCAGTAGTATGGCTTCCCGGACAGGGGCGGCCGGGGAGCTGTTTTTT
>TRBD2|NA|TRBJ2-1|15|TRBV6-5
CASSFPGLAGPKRFF
TGTGCCAGCAGTTTTCCGGGACTAGCGGGCCCCAAGCGGTTCTTC
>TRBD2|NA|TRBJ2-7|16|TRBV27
CASSPQTSGIPYEQYF
TGTGCCAGCAGTCCTCAGACTAGCGGGATCCCCTACGAGCAGTACTTC
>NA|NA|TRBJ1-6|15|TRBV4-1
CASSQPPGLVSPLHF
TGCGCCAGCAGCCAACCCCCAGGGTTGGTTTCACCCCTCCACTTT
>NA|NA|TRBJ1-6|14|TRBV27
CASSPLVIGSPLHF
TGTGCCAGCAGTCCCTTAGTTATAGGTTCACCCCTCCACTTT
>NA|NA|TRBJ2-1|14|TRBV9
CASSVGGAYNEQFF
TGTGCCAGCAGCGTCGGCGGGGCCTACAATGAGCAGTTCTTC
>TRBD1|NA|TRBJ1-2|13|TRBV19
CASSPRQGDGYTF
TGTGCCAGTAGCCCCCGACAGGGGGATGGCTACACCTTC
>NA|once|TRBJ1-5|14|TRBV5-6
CASSLGPSNQPQHF
TGTGCCAGCAGCTTAGGGCCTAGCAATCAGCCCCAGCATTTT
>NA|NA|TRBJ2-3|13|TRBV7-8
CASSLFSTDTQYF
TGTGCCAGCAGCTTATTTTCCACAGATACGCAGTATTTT
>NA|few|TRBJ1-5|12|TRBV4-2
CASSQGGQPQHF
TGTGCCAGCAGCCAAGGGGGTCAGCCCCAGCATTTT